Below, 6 T cell receptor beta chains from the same sample are listed, as sequenced in a study of blood T cell repertoires in COVID-19. Sequenced by immunoSEQ multiplex PCR; TCRdb stores in-frame clones only, minus some. The sample includes about 210,000 clones, about nine tenths of them seen just once. The sequenced sample consisted of PBMCs or T cells enriched from blood (not recorded which). The receptor source for this set is a man younger than 40 in a cohort exposed to, infected with or recovered from COVID-19 (not recorded which).

The chain links TRBV19 to TRBJ1-1; 9 bases line up with TRBD1. V trimming: 10 bases; J trimming: 5 bases; junction bases outside the gene matches: 5. Germline CDR1 reads LNHDA; CDR2 reads SQIVND (reference sequence). The CDR3 loop spans 12 amino acids. CDR3 sequence reads: CATNGQGTEAFF. DNA for the CDR3: TGTGCCACCAATGGACAGGGGACTGAAGCTTTCTTT.

V usage is TRBV28 and J usage is TRBJ1-2; 10 nucleotides agree with TRBD1. Trimming took 7 bases from V and 6 from J; bases not matched to a gene: 8. CDR1 is MDHEN and CDR2 is SYDVKM in the germline V gene. The CDR3 is 14 amino acids. CDR3 sequence: CASKPSGTGDGYTF. CDR3 nucleotides: TGTGCCAGCAAACCGTCCGGGACAGGGGATGGCTACACCTTC.

The chain employs TRBV5-1 and TRBJ2-5, with 16 bases lining up with TRBD2. V gave up 4 bases and J gave up 5 bases; unmatched junction bases: 8. CDR3 length: 17 residues. The germline V gene has CDR1 SGHRS and CDR2 YFSETQ. This chain's CDR3 is CASSAGTSGRARETQYF. The CDR3 nucleotides read TGCGCCAGCAGCGCAGGGACTAGCGGGAGGGCCCGGGAGACCCAGTACTTC.

This chain joins TRBV6-5 and TRBJ2-7; 8 positions agree with TRBD1. Germline V gene data show CDR1 as MNHEY and CDR2 as SVGAGI. The CDR3 is 13 residues long. V shed 6 bases, J shed 3 bases, and the junction held 4 bases outside the gene matches. This CDR3 reads CASSDRGLYEQYF. DNA of the CDR3: TGTGCCAGCAGCGACAGGGGCCTCTACGAGCAGTACTTC.

The genes are TRBV9 and TRBJ2-3, with 8 bases aligning to TRBD1. The germline V gene has CDR1 SGDLS and CDR2 YYNGEE. The CDR3 is 15 amino acids. Trimming removed 0 bases from V and 6 bases from J; junction bases left unmatched: 6. DNA of the CDR3: TGTGCCAGCAGCGTAGTGAATAACAGGGGGGATACGCAGTATTTT. It encodes CASSVVNNRGDTQYF.

The chain's CDR3 is CASSPTRVNSYEQYF. DNA of the CDR3: TGTGCCAGCTCACCAACCCGGGTGAACTCCTACGAGCAGTACTTC. This chain links TRBV18 with TRBJ2-7; D gene ambiguous. CDR3 length: 15 residues. Trimming removed 2 bases from V and 0 bases from J, with 11 bases in between. The germline gives CDR1 KGHSH, CDR2 LQKENI. The complete variable domain, with remaining parts taken from reference TRBV18 and TRBJ2-7, reads NAGVMQNPRHLVRRRGQEARLRCSPMKGHSHVYWYRQLPEEGLKFMVYLQKENIIDESGMPKERFSAEFPKEGPSILRIQQVVRGDSAAYFCASSPTRVNSYEQYFGPGTRLTVT.